The 10 T cell receptor beta chains in this list originate from one sample, sequenced in a study of T cell changes during pregnancy in multiple sclerosis. Clones were read by immunoSEQ multiplex PCR, and TCRdb kept only the in-frame ones, dropping some. The sample has tens of thousands of clones, roughly 91% seen once. Sequenced material: CD4+ T cells from peripheral blood mononuclear cells, taken in the third trimester of pregnancy. Source of these receptors: a female donor with multiple sclerosis, enrolled in a pregnancy study.

The CDR3 coding sequence is TGTGCCACCCGGGAGATCAATCAGCCCCAGCATTTT. Translation: CATREINQPQHF. The V and J genes are TRBV19 and TRBJ1-5; D gene uncertain. V was trimmed by 10 bases and J by 3 bases, leaving 10 bases between them. The CDR3 sequence is 12 residues long. Germline CDR1 reads LNHDA; CDR2 reads SQIVND (reference sequence).

The chain uses TRBV27 and TRBJ2-7; maybe TRBD1 (7 bases). The CDR3 extends over 14 amino acids. Per germline, CDR1 MNHEY and CDR2 SMNVEV (reference sequence). V dropped 3 bases and J dropped 4 bases, with 13 bases sitting between them. CDR3 residues: CASSFAGQNYEQYF. As DNA, the CDR3 is TGTGCCAGCAGTTTCGCGGGACAGAATTACGAGCAGTACTTC.

This clone was seen just once. This chain links TRBV2 with TRBJ1-2, with 7 bases fitting TRBD1. The CDR3 runs 15 residues. Trimming took 5 bases from V and 0 from J; bases not matched to a gene: 6. Looked up from germline, CDR1 is SNHLY and CDR2 is FYNNEI. In nucleotides, the CDR3 is TGTGCCAGCAGTTACCGGGGACAGACTAACTATGGCTACACCTTC. Its protein is CASSYRGQTNYGYTF.

The chain has TRBV2 and TRBJ2-3; D perhaps matches TRBD1 (5 bases). V lost 3 bases and J lost 5, with 15 bases in between. The CDR3 runs to 15 residues. Per germline, CDR1 SNHLY and CDR2 FYNNEI. DNA of the CDR3: TGTGCCAGCAGTGAGTATCAGGGTGGAAGAGATACGCAGTATTTT. The encoded protein is CASSEYQGGRDTQYF.

The chain combines TRBV7-9 with TRBJ2-4, with 7 positions matching TRBD1. This CDR3 has 15 amino acids. J lost 3 bases, V lost 2 bases, and 4 bases had no gene match. Germline loops: CDR1 SEHNR, CDR2 FQNEAQ (reference sequence). The CDR3 sequence is CASSLNPGGKNIQYF. CDR3 DNA sequence: TGTGCCAGCAGCTTAAATCCAGGGGGCAAAAACATTCAGTACTTC.

The V and J genes are TRBV14 and TRBJ2-7; 7 bases agree with TRBD1. The V gene end was trimmed by 7 bases and the J gene end by 6 bases; junction bases not matched to a gene: 9. Germline V lookup: CDR1 SGHDN, CDR2 FVKESK. The CDR3 runs to 13 residues. In nucleotides, the CDR3 is TGTGCCAGCAAGTCAACCCCAGGGGGCGAGCAGTACTTC. Its protein product is CASKSTPGGEQYF.

The J gene is TRBJ1-2, the V gene TRBV28; D is perhaps TRBD1 (5 bases). Germline assignment: CDR1 MDHEN and CDR2 SYDVKM. V lost 6 bases to trimming and J lost 4 bases, with 18 bases between them. The CDR3 spans 15 residues. CDR3 coding DNA: TGTGCCAGCAGAGTGGGGGGTCGGGGCGGCTATGGCTACACCTTC. Translation: CASRVGGRGGYGYTF.

The chain has TRBV5-1 and TRBJ2-3; TRBD2 agrees at 14 bases. Germline assignment: CDR1 SGHRS and CDR2 YFSETQ. Losses at the gene ends were 4 bases for V and 3 bases for J; bases not matched to a gene: 4. This CDR3 is 16 amino acids long. The CDR3 loop reads CASSPGLAGGTDTQYF. Here the CDR3 DNA reads TGCGCCAGCAGCCCTGGACTAGCGGGAGGTACAGATACGCAGTATTTT.

Only one count was recorded for this clone. The CDR3 nucleotides are TGTGCCAGCACTACCCCCAGGGGTTCAGCGGGAGGAATCGAGCAGTACTTC. Translation: CASTTPRGSAGGIEQYF. The chain joins TRBV28 to TRBJ2-7; the match to TRBD2 covers 9 bases. The germline gives CDR1 MDHEN, CDR2 SYDVKM. This CDR3 spans 17 amino acids. V dropped 7 bases and J dropped 6; count of bases not matched to a gene: 19.

The V call is TRBV15, the J call TRBJ1-1, with D tentatively TRBD1 (6 bases). Trimming pared 0 bases from V and 4 bases from J, leaving 15 bases between. Germline CDR1 reads LNHNV; CDR2 reads YYDKDF (reference sequence). The CDR3 totals 16 residues. CDR3 loop: CATSRDPGHRGTEAFF. The CDR3, as DNA: TGTGCCACCAGCAGAGATCCGGGACACCGCGGCACTGAAGCTTTCTTT.